This TCR beta chain was retrieved from a study of T cell clonotyping in hematopoietic cell transplantation. General observations from the study: Few recipient clonotypes overlapped donors; over 95% were de novo at given depth. No sorting was done, leaving CD4 and CD8 contributions mixed.

Here immunoSEQ multiplex PCR was the method, and the copy in TCRdb shows in-frame clones only, minus some. The data hold approximately 14,000 clones, with about 98% observed a single time. Note on this clone: The antigen remains undetermined.

V was clipped by 5 bases and J by 8 bases, with 19 bases between them. Germline V gene data show CDR1 as LNHNV and CDR2 as YYDKDF (reference sequence). CDR3 size: 15 residues. Recipients were bled about 28 days pretransplant and at posttransplant days 30, 100, 180. The sequence was obtained from a female patient aged 45-65 years who had an allogeneic stem cell transplant from an unrelated donor, so T cells may come from the graft donor. Some clones in this sample may be carry-over from other donors' samples. The sample consisted of peripheral blood mononuclear cells, taken 30 days after allogeneic stem cell transplant. The chain uses TRBV15 and TRBJ2-1, with unresolved D. In DNA, the CDR3 is TGTGCCACCAGCGGCAGCACCCCAGCAGTCGATGAGCAGTTCTTC. Translation: CATSGSTPAVDEQFF.